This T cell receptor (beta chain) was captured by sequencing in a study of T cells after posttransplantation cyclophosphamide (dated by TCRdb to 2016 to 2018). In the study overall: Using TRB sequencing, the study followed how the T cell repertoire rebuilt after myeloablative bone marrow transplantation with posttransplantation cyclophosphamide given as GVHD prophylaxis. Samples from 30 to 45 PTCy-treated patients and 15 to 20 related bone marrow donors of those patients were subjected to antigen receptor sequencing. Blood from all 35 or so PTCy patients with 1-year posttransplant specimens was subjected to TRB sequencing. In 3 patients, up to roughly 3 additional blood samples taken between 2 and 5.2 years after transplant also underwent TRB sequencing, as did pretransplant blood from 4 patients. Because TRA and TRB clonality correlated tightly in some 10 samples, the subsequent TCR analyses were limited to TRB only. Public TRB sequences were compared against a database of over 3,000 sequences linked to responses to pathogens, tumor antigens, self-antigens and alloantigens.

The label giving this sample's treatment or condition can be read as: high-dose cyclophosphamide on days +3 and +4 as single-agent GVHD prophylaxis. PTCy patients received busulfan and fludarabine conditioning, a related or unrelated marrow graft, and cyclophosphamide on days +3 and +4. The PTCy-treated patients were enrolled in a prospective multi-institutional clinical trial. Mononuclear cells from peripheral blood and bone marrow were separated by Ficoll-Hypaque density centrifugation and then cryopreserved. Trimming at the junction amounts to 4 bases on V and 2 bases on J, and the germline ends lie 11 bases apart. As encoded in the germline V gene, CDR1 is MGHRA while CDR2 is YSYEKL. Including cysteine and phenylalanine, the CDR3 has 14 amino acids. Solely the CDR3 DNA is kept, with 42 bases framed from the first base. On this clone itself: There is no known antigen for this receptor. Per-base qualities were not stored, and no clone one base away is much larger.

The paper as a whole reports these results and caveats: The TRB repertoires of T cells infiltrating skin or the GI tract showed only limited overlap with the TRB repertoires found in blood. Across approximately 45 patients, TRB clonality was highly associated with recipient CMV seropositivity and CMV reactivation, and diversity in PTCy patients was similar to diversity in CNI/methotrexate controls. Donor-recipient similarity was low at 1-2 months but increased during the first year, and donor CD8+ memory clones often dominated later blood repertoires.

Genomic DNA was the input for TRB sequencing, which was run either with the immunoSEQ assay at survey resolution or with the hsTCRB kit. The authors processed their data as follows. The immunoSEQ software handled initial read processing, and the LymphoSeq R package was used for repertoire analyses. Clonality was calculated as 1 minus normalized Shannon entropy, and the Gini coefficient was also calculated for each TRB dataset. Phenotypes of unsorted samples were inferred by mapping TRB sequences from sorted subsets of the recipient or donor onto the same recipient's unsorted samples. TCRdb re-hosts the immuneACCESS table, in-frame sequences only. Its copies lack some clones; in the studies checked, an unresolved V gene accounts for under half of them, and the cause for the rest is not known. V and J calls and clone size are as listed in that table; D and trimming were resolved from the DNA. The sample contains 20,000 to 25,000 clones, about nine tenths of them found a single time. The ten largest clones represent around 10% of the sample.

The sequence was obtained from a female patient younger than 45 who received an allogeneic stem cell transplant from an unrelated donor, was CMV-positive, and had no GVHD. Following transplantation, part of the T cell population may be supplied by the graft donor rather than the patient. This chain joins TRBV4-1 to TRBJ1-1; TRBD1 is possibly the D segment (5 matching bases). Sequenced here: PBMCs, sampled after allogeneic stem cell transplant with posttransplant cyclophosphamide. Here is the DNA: TGCGCCAGCAGCCTGTTAACAGGTAACACTGAAGCTTTCTTT. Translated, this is CASSLLTGNTEAFF.